This TCR beta chain was sequenced for a study of blood T cells in healthy people across ages. General study findings and limits: Naive and antigen-experienced cells were not separated, limiting conclusive comparison. Unknown donor CMV status possibly confounded expanded clonotype changes. TCR beta diversity tracked closely with naive T cell percentage.

Primers used in a second PCR of about 6 to 11 cycles were a sample-barcoded 5' primer and a J-beta primer mix. TCRdb re-called the 5' RACE reads with MiXCR, one entry per CDR3 protein. The sample has hundreds of thousands of distinct CDR3 sequences, approximately 52% seen once; the top ten hold approximately 13%. The CDR3 runs to 14 residues. V was shortened by 4 bases and J by 8 bases, with 15 bases between the two germline ends. The germline gives CDR1 SGHNT, CDR2 YENEEA. As to this clonotype: Its antigen is not known. This clone may be a read error of a much larger clone one base away.

This chain uses TRBV11-3 with TRBJ2-1; the D is unclear. The sequenced material came from blood. The receptor comes from a woman older than 75 in good health. The CDR3 protein is CASSSGRMGDEQFF. For the CDR3, the DNA is TGTGCCAGCAGCTCGGGTCGAATGGGCGATGAGCAGTTCTTC.